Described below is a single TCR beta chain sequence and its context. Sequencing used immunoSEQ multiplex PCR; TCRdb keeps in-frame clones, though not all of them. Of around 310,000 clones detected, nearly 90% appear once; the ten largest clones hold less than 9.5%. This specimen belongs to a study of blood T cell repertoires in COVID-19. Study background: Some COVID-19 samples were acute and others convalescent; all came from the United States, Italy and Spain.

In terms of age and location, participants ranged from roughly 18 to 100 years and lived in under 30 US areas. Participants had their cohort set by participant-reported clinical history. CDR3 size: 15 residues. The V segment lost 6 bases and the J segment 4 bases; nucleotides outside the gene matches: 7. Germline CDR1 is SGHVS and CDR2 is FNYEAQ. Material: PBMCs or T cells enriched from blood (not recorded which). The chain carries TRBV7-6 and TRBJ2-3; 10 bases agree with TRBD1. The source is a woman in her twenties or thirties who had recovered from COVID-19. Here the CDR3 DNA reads TGTGCCAGCAGTCAGACAGGGGGCGCGGCAGATACGCAGTATTTT. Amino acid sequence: CASSQTGGAADTQYF.